The next 17 T cell receptor beta chains were all read from a single sample in a study of blood T cell repertoires in COVID-19. Profiling relied on immunoSEQ multiplex PCR, and the TCRdb table lists in-frame clones only, not all of them. The sample shows around 400,000 clones, around 87% of them seen only once. Sequencing was carried out using peripheral blood. These receptors were collected from a woman aged 55 to 70 with COVID-19, enrolled during active disease.

This chain uses TRBV3-1 (or the pseudogene TRBV3-2) with TRBJ2-1; 8 nucleotides align to TRBD2. The V gene's germline CDR1 is LGHDT and CDR2 YNNKEL (reference sequence). The CDR3 sequence is 17 residues long. V shed 3 bases and J 0 bases; nucleotides not matched to a gene: 7. CDR3 sequence reads: CASSQGSGVSSYNEQFF. CDR3 DNA: TGTGCCAGCAGCCAGGGTAGCGGGGTCAGCTCCTACAATGAGCAGTTCTTC.

The chain joins TRBV9 to TRBJ2-2; D gene uncertain. With 0 bases removed from V and 1 base from J, the gap between germline ends came to 4 bases. The V gene's germline CDR1 is SGDLS and CDR2 YYNGEE. The CDR3 extends over 14 amino acids. The CDR3 protein is CASSVVVNTGELFF. The CDR3 DNA reads as TGTGCCAGCAGCGTAGTAGTGAACACCGGGGAGCTGTTTTTT. Full variable domain (outside the CDR3, taken from reference TRBV9 and TRBJ2-2): DSGVTQTPKHLITATGQRVTLRCSPRSGDLSVYWYQQSLDQGLQFLIQYYNGEERAKGNILERFSAQQFPDLHSELNLSSLELGDSALYFCASSVVVNTGELFFGEGSRLTVL.

This chain uses TRBV15 with TRBJ2-5; 9 bases are shared with TRBD2. CDR3 length: 16 residues. The V gene end was trimmed by 5 bases and the J gene end by 1 base; junction bases not matched to a gene: 8. Germline V gene sequence: CDR1 LNHNV, CDR2 YYDKDF (reference sequence). The CDR3 DNA sequence: TGTGCCACCAGCGCCCAGTGGCGGGGGGGCCAAGAGACCCAGTACTTC. Its protein product is CATSAQWRGGQETQYF.

CDR3 DNA: TGCGCCAGCACCCCCAAGTGGGACAGGGTTAATGAAAAACTGTTTTTT. It encodes CASTPKWDRVNEKLFF. This chain joins TRBV4-1 and TRBJ1-4; 9 nucleotides align to TRBD1. Germline CDR1 reads MGHRA; CDR2 reads YSYEKL. V was pared by 7 bases and J by 4 bases, with 10 bases of the junction left unmatched. CDR3 length equals 16 residues.

This chain joins TRBV20-1 and TRBJ1-5; D remains unclear. V lost 3 bases and J 0 bases, leaving 21 bases between the germline ends. The CDR3 runs 18 residues. Looked up from germline, CDR1 is DFQATT and CDR2 is SNEGSKA (reference sequence). CDR3 coding DNA: TGCAGTGCTAGTCTCTCCTCGTACCAAACTCCTAGCAATCAGCCCCAGCATTTT. Its protein is CSASLSSYQTPSNQPQHF.

The V gene is TRBV7-2, the J gene TRBJ2-7; TRBD1 is a possible D gene (6 bases). V was pared by 4 bases and J by 3 bases, with 25 bases between. Germline V CDR1 and CDR2: SGHTA, FQGNSA. This CDR3 contains 18 residues. The CDR3 loop is CASSSGPLTGIGRYEQYF. In nucleotides, the CDR3 is TGTGCCAGCAGCTCCGGACCCTTAACAGGGATAGGACGCTACGAGCAGTACTTC. Supplemented by reference TRBV7-2 and TRBJ2-7, the full variable domain reads GAGVSQSPSNKVTEKGKDVELRCDPISGHTALYWYRQSLGQGLEFLIYFQGNSAPDKSGLPSDRFSAERTGGSVSTLTIQRTQQEDSAVYLCASSSGPLTGIGRYEQYFGPGTRLTVT.

V is TRBV11-1 and J is TRBJ2-5; D is possibly TRBD1 (5 bases). This CDR3 region has 14 residues. Germline CDR1 is SGHAT and CDR2 is FQDESV (reference sequence). Trimming took 5 bases from V and 10 from J, leaving 20 bases between them. In nucleotides, the CDR3 is TGTGCCAGCAGCCCCAGCGACCACCAAGGGGTCCAGTACTTC. Its protein product is CASSPSDHQGVQYF.

This chain links TRBV28 with TRBJ1-2; tentatively, D is TRBD1 (5 bases). V gave up 5 bases and J gave up 2 bases, with 18 bases separating them. The CDR3 is 16 residues long. Germline loops: CDR1 MDHEN, CDR2 SYDVKM. The CDR3 protein is CASSPRPGRQNYGYTF. CDR3 DNA sequence: TGTGCCAGCAGTCCGAGGCCAGGGCGGCAAAACTATGGCTACACCTTC.

V and J are TRBV7-9 and TRBJ1-5, with D perhaps TRBD1 (6 bases). The V and J ends lost 6 bases and 0 bases respectively, with 9 bases between them. Germline CDR1 SEHNR, CDR2 FQNEAQ (reference sequence). This CDR3 is 14 amino acids long. CDR3 loop: CASSRTDSNQPQHF. DNA for the CDR3: TGTGCCAGCAGTCGGACAGATAGCAATCAGCCCCAGCATTTT.

The rearrangement joins TRBV29-1 to TRBJ2-1, with D perhaps matching TRBD1 (6 bases). Trimming took off 4 bases at V and 9 bases at J, with 19 bases between the two ends. CDR3 length: 14 amino acids. Germline CDR1 SQVTM, CDR2 ANQGSEA. The CDR3 region has the DNA TGCAGCGTTGGGTTTTACGGTTCAGGGGCTGAGCAGTTCTTC. It specifies CSVGFYGSGAEQFF.

V usage is TRBV14 and J usage is TRBJ1-4; D possibly corresponds to TRBD1 (5 bases). The V gene lost 4 bases and the J gene lost 0 bases, with 9 bases spanning the gap. The CDR3 totals 15 residues. Germline loops: CDR1 SGHDN, CDR2 FVKESK. As DNA, the CDR3 is TGTGCCAGCAGCCCTCGGACAACAACTAATGAAAAACTGTTTTTT. It encodes CASSPRTTTNEKLFF.

This clone was recorded only once. The chain has TRBV21-1 and TRBJ1-5. TRBV21-1 is reported as a pseudogene. The CDR3 is made up of 17 amino acids. DNA of the CDR3: TGTGCCAGCATCCCTCGAGGGGACTCTTGGGGCAATCAGCCCCAGCATTTT. Residues: CASIPRGDSWGNQPQHF.

Here the CDR3 reads CASSRTPGTGGDSPLHF. CDR3 bases: TGCGCCAGCAGCCGAACGCCCGGGACAGGGGGGGATTCACCCCTCCACTTT. V and J are TRBV4-1 and TRBJ1-6; 11 bases are a match to TRBD1. The trim removed 4 bases at V and 8 bases at J, leaving 10 bases unmatched. This CDR3 contains 17 residues. In germline, CDR1 is MGHRA, CDR2 YSYEKL.

CDR3 sequence (DNA): TGTGCCAGCTCACCACAAGGACAGGAGGGCGAGCAGTACTTC. Translated, it gives CASSPQGQEGEQYF. V and J are TRBV18 and TRBJ2-7, with TRBD1 as a possible D gene (7 bases). The CDR3 runs to 14 residues. CDR1 and CDR2 from the germline V gene are KGHSH and LQKENI. The V end was cut by 1 base, the J end by 6 bases, with 13 bases between. The full variable domain, completed using reference TRBV18 and TRBJ2-7, is NAGVMQNPRHLVRRRGQEARLRCSPMKGHSHVYWYRQLPEEGLKFMVYLQKENIIDESGMPKERFSAEFPKEGPSILRIQQVVRGDSAAYFCASSPQGQEGEQYFGPGTRLTVT.

J is TRBJ2-3 and V is TRBV28; 9 bases match TRBD2. The J segment lost 3 bases and the V segment lost 5 bases, leaving 9 bases of the junction unmatched. The CDR3 spans 16 residues. CDR1 and CDR2 (germline): MDHEN, SYDVKM. CDR3 nucleotides: TGTGCCAGCAGTCGACGGACTAGCGCAGGAACAGATACGCAGTATTTT. As protein: CASSRRTSAGTDTQYF.

V is TRBV7-2 and J is TRBJ2-7, with D hard to call. The CDR3 runs 13 residues. Germline-derived CDR1 and CDR2 are SGHTA and FQGNSA. Trimming removed 3 bases from V and 2 bases from J, with 8 bases in between. In nucleotides, the CDR3 is TGTGCCAGCAGCTTTGACATCACCTACGAGCAGTACTTC. Translated: CASSFDITYEQYF. Drawing the rest from reference TRBV7-2 and TRBJ2-7, the complete variable domain is GAGVSQSPSNKVTEKGKDVELRCDPISGHTALYWYRQSLGQGLEFLIYFQGNSAPDKSGLPSDRFSAERTGGSVSTLTIQRTQQEDSAVYLCASSFDITYEQYFGPGTRLTVT.

Details on this clone: At the DNA level, this CDR3 is encoded by other sequences in the same sample as well. The rearrangement links TRBV6-5 to TRBJ2-7, with D possibly TRBD1 on 6 matching bases. Germline values: CDR1 MNHEY, CDR2 SVGAGI. The CDR3 totals 14 residues. Between the trimmed V and J ends, which lost 3 bases and 10 bases, there was a span of 19 bases. The CDR3 region has the DNA TGTGCCAGCAGTTATGGACAGCCTCCCATCGCACAGTACTTC. Translated: CASSYGQPPIAQYF.